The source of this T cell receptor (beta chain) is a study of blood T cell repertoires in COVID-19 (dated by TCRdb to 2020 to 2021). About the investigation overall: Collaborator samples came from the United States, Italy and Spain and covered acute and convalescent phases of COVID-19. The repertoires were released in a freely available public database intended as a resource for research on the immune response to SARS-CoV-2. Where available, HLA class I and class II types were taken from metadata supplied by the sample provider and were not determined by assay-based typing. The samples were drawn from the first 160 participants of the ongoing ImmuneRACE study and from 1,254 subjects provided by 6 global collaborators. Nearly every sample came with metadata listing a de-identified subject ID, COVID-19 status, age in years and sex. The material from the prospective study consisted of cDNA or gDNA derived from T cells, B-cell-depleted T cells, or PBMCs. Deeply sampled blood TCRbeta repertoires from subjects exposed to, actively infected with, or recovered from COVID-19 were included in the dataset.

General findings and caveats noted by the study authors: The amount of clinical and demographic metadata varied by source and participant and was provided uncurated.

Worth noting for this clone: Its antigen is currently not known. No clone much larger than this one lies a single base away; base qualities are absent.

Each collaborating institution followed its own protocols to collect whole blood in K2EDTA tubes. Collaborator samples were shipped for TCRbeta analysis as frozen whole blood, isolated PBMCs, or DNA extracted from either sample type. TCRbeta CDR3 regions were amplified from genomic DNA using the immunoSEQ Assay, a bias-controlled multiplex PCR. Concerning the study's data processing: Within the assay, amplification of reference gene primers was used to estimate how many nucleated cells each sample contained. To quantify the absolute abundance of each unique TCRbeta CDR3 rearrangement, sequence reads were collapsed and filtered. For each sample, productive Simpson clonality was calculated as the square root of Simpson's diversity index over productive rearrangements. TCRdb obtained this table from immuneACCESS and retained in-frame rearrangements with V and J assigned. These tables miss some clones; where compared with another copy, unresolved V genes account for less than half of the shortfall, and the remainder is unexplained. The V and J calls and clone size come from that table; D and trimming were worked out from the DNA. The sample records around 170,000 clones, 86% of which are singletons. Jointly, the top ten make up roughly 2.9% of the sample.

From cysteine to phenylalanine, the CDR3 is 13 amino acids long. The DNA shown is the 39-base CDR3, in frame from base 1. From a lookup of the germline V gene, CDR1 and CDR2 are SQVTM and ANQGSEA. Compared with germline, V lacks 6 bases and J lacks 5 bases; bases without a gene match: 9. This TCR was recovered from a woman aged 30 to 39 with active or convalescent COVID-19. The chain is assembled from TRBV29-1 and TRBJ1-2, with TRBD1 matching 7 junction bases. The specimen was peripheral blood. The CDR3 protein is CSVSTGIPYGYTF. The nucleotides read TGCAGCGTATCGACAGGGATTCCATATGGCTACACCTTC.